Listed here are 5 T cell receptor beta chains from one sample, sequenced in a study of blood T cell repertoires in COVID-19. Assay used: immunoSEQ multiplex PCR; TCRdb lists only in-frame clones, some missing. The sample lists approximately 290,000 clones; roughly nine tenths were seen once. The sequenced material came from peripheral blood. The receptors here all came from a woman aged 25 to 39 with COVID-19, enrolled during active disease.

The chain links TRBV10-1 to TRBJ2-7; 13 bases are a match to TRBD2. CDR3 length: 15 residues. Germline values: CDR1 WNHNN, CDR2 SYGVQD (reference sequence). The J segment lost 3 bases and the V segment lost 8 bases, leaving 7 bases of the junction unmatched. The CDR3 DNA reads as TGCGCCAGCGGACTAGCGGGAGCCCACTTCTACGAGCAGTACTTC. Translating it yields CASGLAGAHFYEQYF.

The V and J genes are TRBV7-2 and TRBJ1-2, with 11 bases lining up with TRBD1. The V segment lost 5 bases and the J segment 4 bases; nucleotides outside the gene matches: 3. The CDR3 consists of 14 residues. CDR1 and CDR2 (germline): SGHTA, FQGNSA. This CDR3 reads CASSAGTGGYGYTF. CDR3 sequence (DNA): TGTGCCAGCAGCGCGGGGACAGGGGGCTATGGCTACACCTTC.

V is TRBV2 and J is TRBJ2-2, with 7 bases fitting TRBD2. This CDR3 is 14 amino acids long. Looked up from germline, CDR1 is SNHLY and CDR2 is FYNNEI. V lost 2 bases and J lost 6; bases outside the gene matches: 3. The CDR3 DNA reads TGTGCCAGCAGTGAACCGGGACTACCCGGGGAGCTGTTTTTT. Protein: CASSEPGLPGELFF.

This chain links TRBV30 with TRBJ1-2; D not resolved. V shed 0 bases and J shed 5 bases, with 10 bases lying between them. This CDR3 spans 13 amino acids. Germline CDR1 is GTSNPN and CDR2 is SVGIG (reference sequence). CDR3 sequence: CAWSVALSYGYTF. As DNA, the CDR3 is TGTGCCTGGAGTGTAGCTCTCTCGTATGGCTACACCTTC. The whole variable domain, remainder taken from reference TRBV30 and TRBJ1-2, is SQTIHQWPATLVQPVGSPLSLECTVEGTSNPNLYWYRQAAGRGLQLLFYSVGIGQISSEVPQNLSASRPQDRQFILSSKKLLLSDSGFYLCAWSVALSYGYTFGSGTRLTVV.

The sample holds one count of this clone. V and J are TRBV5-1 and TRBJ1-4; D possibly corresponds to TRBD1 (6 bases). Germline assignment: CDR1 SGHRS and CDR2 YFSETQ. Deletions cut 5 bases from V and 0 bases from J, with 11 bases between. This CDR3 has 15 residues. This CDR3 reads CASRDDRTTNEKLFF. The CDR3 bases are TGCGCCAGCAGGGATGACAGGACAACTAATGAAAAACTGTTTTTT. The full variable domain, rest sourced from reference TRBV5-1 and TRBJ1-4, is KAGVTQTPRYLIKTRGQQVTLSCSPISGHRSVSWYQQTPGQGLQFLFEYFSETQRNKGNFPGRFSGRQFSNSRSEMNVSTLELGDSALYLCASRDDRTTNEKLFFGSGTQLSVL.